The clone carrying this T cell receptor beta chain was detected only once. These data belong to a study of blood T cell repertoires in COVID-19. Study-level background: PBMCs, B-cell-depleted T cells, or T cells were the source of the cDNA or gDNA that made up the material.

Living in 24 US areas, the participants were between roughly 18 and 89 years of age. Membership in each cohort depended on participant-reported clinical history. In the authors' workflow: Estimation of nucleated cell counts relied on the amplification of reference gene primers. Sequenced by immunoSEQ multiplex PCR; TCRdb stores in-frame clones only, minus some. That table is the source of V, J and clone size, and D and trimming were worked out from the DNA. The table includes about 210,000 clones, 85% detected once. The specimen was PBMCs or T cells enriched from blood (not recorded which). The receptor was derived from a man between 40 and 49 years old who had recovered from COVID-19.

CDR3 nucleotide sequence: TGTGCCATCAGTGTTGGCACAGCTGAAGCTTTCTTT. It yields the protein CAISVGTAEAFF. The chain employs TRBV10-3 and TRBJ1-1; unclear D gene. The CDR3 extends over 12 amino acids. Germline V CDR1 and CDR2: ENHRY, SYGVKD. The germline V and J ends were trimmed by 4 bases and 6 bases, with 9 bases remaining between them.